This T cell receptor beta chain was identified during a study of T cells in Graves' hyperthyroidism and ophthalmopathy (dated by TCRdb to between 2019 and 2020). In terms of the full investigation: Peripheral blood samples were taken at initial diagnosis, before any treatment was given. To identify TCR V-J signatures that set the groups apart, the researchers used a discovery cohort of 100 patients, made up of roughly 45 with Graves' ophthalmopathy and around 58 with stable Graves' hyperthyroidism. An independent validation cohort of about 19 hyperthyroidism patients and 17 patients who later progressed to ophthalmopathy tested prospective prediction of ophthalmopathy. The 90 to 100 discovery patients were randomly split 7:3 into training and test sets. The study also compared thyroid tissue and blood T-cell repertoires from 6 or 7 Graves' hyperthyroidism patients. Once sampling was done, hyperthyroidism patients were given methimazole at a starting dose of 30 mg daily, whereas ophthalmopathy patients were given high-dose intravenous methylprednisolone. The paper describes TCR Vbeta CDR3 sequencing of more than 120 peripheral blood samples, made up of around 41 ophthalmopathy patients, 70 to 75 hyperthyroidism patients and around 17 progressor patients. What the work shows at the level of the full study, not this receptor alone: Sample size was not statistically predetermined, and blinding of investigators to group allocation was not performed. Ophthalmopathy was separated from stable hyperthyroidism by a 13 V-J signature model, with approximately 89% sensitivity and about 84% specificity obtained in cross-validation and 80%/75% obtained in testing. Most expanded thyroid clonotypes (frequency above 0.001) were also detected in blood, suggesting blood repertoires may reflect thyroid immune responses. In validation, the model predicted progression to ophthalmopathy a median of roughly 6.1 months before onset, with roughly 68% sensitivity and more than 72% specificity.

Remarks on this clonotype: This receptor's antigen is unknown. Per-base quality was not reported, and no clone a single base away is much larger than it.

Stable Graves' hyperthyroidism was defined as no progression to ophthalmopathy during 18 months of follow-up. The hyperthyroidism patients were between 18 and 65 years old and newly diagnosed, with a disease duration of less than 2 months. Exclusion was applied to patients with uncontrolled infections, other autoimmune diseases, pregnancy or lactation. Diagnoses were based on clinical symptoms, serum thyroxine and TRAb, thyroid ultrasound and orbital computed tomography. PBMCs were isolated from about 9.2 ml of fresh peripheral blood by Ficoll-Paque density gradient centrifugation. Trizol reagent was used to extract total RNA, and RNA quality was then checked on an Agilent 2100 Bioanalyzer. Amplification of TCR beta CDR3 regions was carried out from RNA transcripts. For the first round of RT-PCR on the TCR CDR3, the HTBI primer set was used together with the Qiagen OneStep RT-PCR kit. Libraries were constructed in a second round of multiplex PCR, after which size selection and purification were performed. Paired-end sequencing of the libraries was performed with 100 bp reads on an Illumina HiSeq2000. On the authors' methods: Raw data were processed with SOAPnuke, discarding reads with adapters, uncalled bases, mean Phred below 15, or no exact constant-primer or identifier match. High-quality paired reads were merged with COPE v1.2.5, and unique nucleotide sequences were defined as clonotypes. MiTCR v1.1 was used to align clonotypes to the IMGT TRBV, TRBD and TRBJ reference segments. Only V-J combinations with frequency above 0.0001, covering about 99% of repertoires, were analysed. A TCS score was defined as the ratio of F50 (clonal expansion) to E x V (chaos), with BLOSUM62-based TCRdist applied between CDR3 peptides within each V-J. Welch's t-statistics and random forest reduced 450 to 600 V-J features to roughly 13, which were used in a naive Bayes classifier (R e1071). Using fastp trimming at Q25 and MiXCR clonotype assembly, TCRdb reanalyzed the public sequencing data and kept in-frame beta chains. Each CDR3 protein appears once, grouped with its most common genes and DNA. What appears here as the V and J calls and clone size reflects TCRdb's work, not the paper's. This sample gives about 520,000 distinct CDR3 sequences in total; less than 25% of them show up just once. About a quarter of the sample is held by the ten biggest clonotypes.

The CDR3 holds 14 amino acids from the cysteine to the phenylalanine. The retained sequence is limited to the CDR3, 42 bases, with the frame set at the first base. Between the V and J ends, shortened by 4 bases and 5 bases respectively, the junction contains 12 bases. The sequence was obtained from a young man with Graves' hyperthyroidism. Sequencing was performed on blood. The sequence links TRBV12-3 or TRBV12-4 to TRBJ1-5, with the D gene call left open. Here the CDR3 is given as CASSSTSPDQPQHF. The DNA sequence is TGTGCCAGCAGTTCAACCTCCCCAGATCAGCCCCAGCATTTT.